One and the same sample provided the 22 T cell receptor beta chains below, sequenced in a study of cytomegalovirus exposure and HLA in healthy donors (dated by TCRdb to 2016 to 2017). Receptor libraries were prepared by the immunoSEQ multiplex PCR assay. For the multiplex PCR, a mixture combining 60 forward primers for TCR Vbeta segments and 13 reverse primers for TCR Jbeta segments was used. TCRdb re-hosts the immuneACCESS table, in-frame sequences only. Its copies lack some clones; in the studies checked, an unresolved V gene accounts for under half of them, and the cause for the rest is not known. This sample has around 260,000 clones in its table, and 80% of those were observed once. The ten largest clones represent about 0.28% of the sample. The material sequenced was PBMCs. These receptors all come from a girl aged 2 to 10 in good health and CMV-seronegative.

The chain recombines TRBV28 with TRBJ2-1; no firm D call. Germline V gene data show CDR1 as MDHEN and CDR2 as SYDVKM. The V end lost 2 bases, the J end lost 5 bases, and 10 bases lay between the germline ends. The CDR3 consists of 14 residues. CDR3 in amino acids: CASSLTGFNNEQFF. CDR3 DNA: TGTGCCAGCAGTTTAACCGGGTTTAACAATGAGCAGTTCTTC.

The gene calls are TRBV14 and TRBJ2-5; possible D gene TRBD1, 5 bases. The germline V gene encodes CDR1 SGHDN and CDR2 FVKESK. The CDR3 extends over 14 amino acids. The V gene lost 0 bases and the J gene lost 2 bases, with 7 bases spanning the gap. The CDR3 nucleotides read TGTGCCAGCAGCCAAGATAGGGGACAAGAGACCCAGTACTTC. Its protein product is CASSQDRGQETQYF.

J is TRBJ2-1 and V is TRBV10-3, with 10 bases matching TRBD2. The ends lost 2 bases at V and 11 bases at J; junction bases unmatched: 3. CDR3 size: 13 residues. Germline CDR1 reads ENHRY; CDR2 reads SYGVKD. The CDR3 sequence is CAISEASGGQQFF. Written as DNA, the CDR3 is TGTGCCATCAGTGAGGCTAGCGGGGGCCAGCAGTTCTTC.

This clone was seen a few times. The V gene is TRBV27, the J gene TRBJ2-1; D is undetermined. The germline V gene encodes CDR1 MNHEY and CDR2 SMNVEV (reference sequence). The CDR3 is 15 amino acids. Trimming took 2 bases from V and 8 from J, leaving 16 bases between them. This chain's CDR3 is CASSLTPDRVDEQFF. CDR3 coding DNA: TGTGCCAGCAGTTTAACCCCTGATCGGGTGGATGAGCAGTTCTTC.

This chain connects TRBV5-1 to TRBJ2-3; D unresolved. Trimming removed 0 bases at V and 3 bases at J, with 5 bases between. CDR3 length: 13 amino acids. Germline lookup yields CDR1 SGHRS and CDR2 YFSETQ. The CDR3, as DNA: TGCGCCAGCAGCTTGGGTATGACAGATACGCAGTATTTT. Translated: CASSLGMTDTQYF.

The chain joins TRBV9 to TRBJ2-2, with a tentative D call TRBD2 (8 bases). Germline V CDR1 and CDR2: SGDLS, YYNGEE. Trimming pared 4 bases from V and 4 bases from J, leaving 17 bases between. This CDR3 region has 16 residues. This CDR3 reads CASSPRGAGGTGELFF. The CDR3 bases are TGTGCCAGCAGCCCGCGGGGGGCAGGGGGCACCGGGGAGCTGTTTTTT.

The chain is built from TRBV5-1 and TRBJ2-7; TRBD2 aligns across 9 bases. CDR3 length: 16 amino acids. Germline V lookup: CDR1 SGHRS, CDR2 YFSETQ. The V segment lost 1 base and the J segment 6 bases; nucleotides outside the gene matches: 11. Here the CDR3 DNA reads TGCGCCAGCAGCTTGTATACGCTAGCGGGACCGTCCGAGCAGTACTTC. This encodes CASSLYTLAGPSEQYF.

The chain carries TRBV10-1 and TRBJ1-2; D not certain. The V gene lost 9 bases and the J gene lost 4 bases, with 12 bases spanning the gap. Per the germline V gene, CDR1 is WNHNN and CDR2 is SYGVQD (reference sequence). The CDR3 loop spans 12 amino acids. The DNA of the CDR3 is TGCGCCAGAGCGGAACTTCTCTATGGCTACACCTTC. Translated: CARAELLYGYTF.

The chain recombines TRBV2 with TRBJ1-2; no firm D call. The CDR3 extends over 16 amino acids. Germline CDR1 is SNHLY and CDR2 is FYNNEI. V was trimmed by 4 bases and J by 6 bases, leaving 21 bases between them. The chain's CDR3 is CASSALSGQASDGYTF. CDR3 nucleotide sequence: TGTGCCAGCAGTGCCCTGAGTGGGCAGGCCTCGGATGGCTACACCTTC.

This clone has only one observation. Other DNA sequences in this specimen translate into the identical CDR3. This sequence joins TRBV7-8 and TRBJ2-5, with D maybe TRBD2 (5 bases). This CDR3 has 14 amino acids. Germline values: CDR1 SGHVS, CDR2 FQNEAQ. Trimming cost V 1 base and J 2 bases, with 8 bases left between them. The CDR3 region is CASSLVPGQETQYF. CDR3 nucleotide sequence: TGTGCCAGCAGCTTAGTTCCGGGGCAAGAGACCCAGTACTTC.

The V call is TRBV28, the J call TRBJ2-7; 7 bases fit TRBD2. V shed 5 bases, J shed 0 bases, and the junction held 7 bases outside the gene matches. Germline lookup yields CDR1 MDHEN and CDR2 SYDVKM. This CDR3 has 15 residues. This chain's CDR3 is CASSIWGGSSYEQYF. DNA for the CDR3: TGTGCCAGCAGTATCTGGGGGGGGAGCTCCTACGAGCAGTACTTC.

The rearrangement links TRBV5-8 to TRBJ2-1, with 8 bases aligning to TRBD2. J gave up 3 bases and V 5 bases, and 4 bases lay outside the gene matches. Germline V CDR1 and CDR2: SGHTS, YDEGEE. The CDR3 is 14 residues long. For the CDR3, the DNA is TGTGCCAGCAGTGAGCGGGGGAACTACAATGAGCAGTTCTTC. Translation gives CASSERGNYNEQFF.

The chain employs TRBV13 and TRBJ2-7, with 8 bases fitting TRBD2. Trimming at V came to 3 bases and at J to 3 bases, leaving 7 bases not matched to a gene. The CDR3 runs to 15 residues. Germline V gives CDR1 PRHDT, CDR2 FYEKMQ (reference sequence). CDR3 bases: TGTGCCAGCAGCTTTACCGGGACTAGGAACTACGAGCAGTACTTC. Translating gives CASSFTGTRNYEQYF. Variable domain in full (rest from reference TRBV13 and TRBJ2-7): AAGVIQSPRHLIKEKRETATLKCYPIPRHDTVYWYQQGPGQDPQFLISFYEKMQSDKGSIPDRFSAQQFSDYHSELNMSSLELGDSALYFCASSFTGTRNYEQYFGPGTRLTVT.

The V and J genes are TRBV5-6 and TRBJ1-2; a possible D gene is TRBD1 (5 bases). CDR3 length: 15 amino acids. The V gene's germline CDR1 is SGHDT and CDR2 YYEEEE. V was trimmed by 0 bases and J by 4 bases, leaving 13 bases between them. CDR3 bases: TGTGCCAGCAGCTTGGCACCCGGGGGGAGCTATGGCTACACCTTC. This encodes CASSLAPGGSYGYTF.

This clone was counted only a few times. The chain employs TRBV9 and TRBJ1-2; 9 bases map to TRBD1. The germline V gene has CDR1 SGDLS and CDR2 YYNGEE. Unmatched junction bases numbered 10, after V lost 3 bases and J lost 4 bases. The CDR3 contains 16 residues. The CDR3 sequence is CASSATQGATRYGYTF. The DNA for the CDR3 is TGTGCCAGCAGCGCAACACAGGGGGCCACCCGCTATGGCTACACCTTC.

The gene calls are TRBV10-1 and TRBJ2-7; 8 bases map to TRBD2. After removal of 4 bases from V and 5 bases from J, the junction contained 10 bases not matched to a gene. The CDR3 extends over 15 amino acids. In germline, CDR1 is WNHNN, CDR2 SYGVQD (reference sequence). CDR3 region: CASSVQPGTRNEQYF. The CDR3 coding sequence is TGCGCCAGCAGTGTCCAACCCGGGACTAGAAACGAGCAGTACTTC.

CDR3: CASSTSTGGLFYNEQFF. The CDR3 bases are TGTGCCAGCAGCACCTCGACAGGGGGACTATTCTACAATGAGCAGTTCTTC. This chain links TRBV7-6 with TRBJ2-1, with 9 positions matching TRBD1. Germline CDR1 is SGHVS and CDR2 is FNYEAQ. The CDR3 consists of 17 residues. V lost 5 bases, J lost 3 bases, and 11 bases stayed unmatched.

This chain connects TRBV28 to TRBJ1-1; 7 bases match TRBD1. The CDR3 runs to 14 residues. V was pared by 7 bases and J by 1 base, with 6 bases of the junction left unmatched. Germline lookup yields CDR1 MDHEN and CDR2 SYDVKM. The CDR3 sequence is CASNLGDRNTEAFF. Here the CDR3 DNA reads TGTGCCAGCAACCTGGGGGACAGGAACACTGAAGCTTTCTTT.

This clone showed up just once. V and J are TRBV30 and TRBJ1-1, with unresolved D. The CDR3 is 15 residues long. Germline V lookup: CDR1 GTSNPN, CDR2 SVGIG (reference sequence). Trimming stripped 1 base from V and 3 bases from J, with 15 bases between. The CDR3 DNA reads TGTGCCTGGAGTGGGGCAGGATCGGCCTACACTGAAGCTTTCTTT. Translating gives CAWSGAGSAYTEAFF. The complete variable domain, with remaining parts taken from reference TRBV30 and TRBJ1-1, reads SQTIHQWPATLVQPVGSPLSLECTVEGTSNPNLYWYRQAAGRGLQLLFYSVGIGQISSEVPQNLSASRPQDRQFILSSKKLLLSDSGFYLCAWSGAGSAYTEAFFGQGTRLTVV.

This clone appeared many times. CDR3 residues: CASSSSGGSYNEQFF. Here the CDR3 DNA reads TGTGCCAGTAGTAGTAGCGGGGGGTCCTACAATGAGCAGTTCTTC. The chain uses TRBV19 and TRBJ2-1, with TRBD2 matching 10 bases. The V gene's germline CDR1 is LNHDA and CDR2 SQIVND (reference sequence). This CDR3 is built from 15 residues. The trim removed 4 bases at V and 1 base at J, leaving 1 base unmatched.

This chain connects TRBV5-6 to TRBJ1-5; no reliable D call. The length of the CDR3 is 15 residues. V was clipped by 2 bases and J by 0 bases, with 9 bases between them. Germline V gives CDR1 SGHDT, CDR2 YYEEEE. The CDR3 DNA reads as TGTGCCAGCAGCTTTGGGCCAGATAGCAATCAGCCCCAGCATTTT. Protein product: CASSFGPDSNQPQHF.

V usage is TRBV13 and J usage is TRBJ2-7, with a possible D match to TRBD1 (7 bases). Trimming cost V 0 bases and J 1 base, with 16 bases left between them. Germline CDR1 reads PRHDT; CDR2 reads FYEKMQ (reference sequence). The CDR3 covers 17 residues. CDR3 nucleotide sequence: TGTGCCAGCAGCTTAGGGTTGACAGGGAGGATTTCCTACGAGCAGTACTTC. Residues: CASSLGLTGRISYEQYF.